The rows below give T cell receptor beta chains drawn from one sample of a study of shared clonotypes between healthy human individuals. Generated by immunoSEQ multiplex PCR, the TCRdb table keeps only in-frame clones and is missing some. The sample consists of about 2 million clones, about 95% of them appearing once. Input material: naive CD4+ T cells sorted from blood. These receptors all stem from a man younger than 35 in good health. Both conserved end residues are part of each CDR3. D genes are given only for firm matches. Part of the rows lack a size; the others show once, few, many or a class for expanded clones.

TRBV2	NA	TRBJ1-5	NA	TGTGCCAGCAGTGGGCCAGGGGGCAATCAGCCCCAGCATTTT	CASSGPGGNQPQHF
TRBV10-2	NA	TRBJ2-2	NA	TGCGCCAGCAGTGCCTCTAGCTCCGGGGAGCTGTTTTTT	CASSASSSGELFF
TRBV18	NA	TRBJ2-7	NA	TGTGCCAGCTCACCTGGGGGAGTACACTACGAGCAGTACTTC	CASSPGGVHYEQYF
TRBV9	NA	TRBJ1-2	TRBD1	TGTGCCAGCGGGGGACAGGGACCATCTGGCTACACCTTC	CASGGQGPSGYTF
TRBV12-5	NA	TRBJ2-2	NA	TGTGCTAGTGGTTTCGGACAGTTAAACACCGGGGAGCTGTTTTTT	CASGFGQLNTGELFF
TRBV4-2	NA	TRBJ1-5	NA	TGTGCCAGCAGCCAGGATTATCTTGGGGCCAATCAGCCCCAGCATTTT	CASSQDYLGANQPQHF
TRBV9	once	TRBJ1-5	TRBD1	TGTGCCAGCAGCGTCGGGACAGGGAACGTGGAGCCCCAGCATTTT	CASSVGTGNVEPQHF
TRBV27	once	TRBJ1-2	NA	TGTGCCAGCAGTCACCTGGACAGCAACTATGGCTACACCTTC	CASSHLDSNYGYTF
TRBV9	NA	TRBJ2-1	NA	TGTGCCAGCACCTCCGGGACCCAACCTCATGAGCAGTTCTTC	CASTSGTQPHEQFF
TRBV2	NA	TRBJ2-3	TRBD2	TGTGCCAGCAGTGTTGTTAGCGGGAGGACAGATACGCAGTATTTT	CASSVVSGRTDTQYF
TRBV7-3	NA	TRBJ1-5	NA	TGTGCCAGCAGCGCGGGACCCAATCAGCCCCAGCATTTT	CASSAGPNQPQHF
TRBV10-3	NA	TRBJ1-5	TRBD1	TGTGCCATCACGGACAGGGTCAATCAGCCCCAGCATTTT	CAITDRVNQPQHF
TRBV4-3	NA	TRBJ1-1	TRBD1	TGCGCCAGCAGCCAAGATGCGGGACAGGGGCGCCTGAAAGCTTTCTTT	CASSQDAGQGRLKAFF
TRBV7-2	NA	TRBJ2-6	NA	TGTGCCAGCAGCTTTACTGGGGCCAACGTCCTGACTTTC	CASSFTGANVLTF
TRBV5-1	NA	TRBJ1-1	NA	TGCGCCAGCACCCTAATAGGGGGGATGAACACTGAAGCTTTCTTT	CASTLIGGMNTEAFF
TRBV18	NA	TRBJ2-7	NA	TGTGCCAGCTCACCACAATCGGGTGCCTACGAGCAGTACTTC	CASSPQSGAYEQYF
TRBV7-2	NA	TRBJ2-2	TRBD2	TGTGCCAGCAGCCCACTAGCGGGAGTACCCGGGGAGCTGTTTTTT	CASSPLAGVPGELFF
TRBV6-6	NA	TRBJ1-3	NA	TGTGCCAGCAGTTTTTCAGGGTCCTCTGGAAACACCATATATTTT	CASSFSGSSGNTIYF
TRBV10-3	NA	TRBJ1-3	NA	TGTGCCATCTCCCCGGGGCCCGAAAACACCATATATTTT	CAISPGPENTIYF
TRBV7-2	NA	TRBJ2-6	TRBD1	TGTGCCAGCACCAAATCAGGGGGCCTACTGTCCATAGGGGTCCTGACTTTC	CASTKSGGLLSIGVLTF
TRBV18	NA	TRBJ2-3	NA	TGTGCCAGCTCACCAACGACACGGACAGATACGCAGTATTTT	CASSPTTRTDTQYF
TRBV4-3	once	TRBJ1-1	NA	TGCGCCAGCAGCCAGCAACAGGGTCTGAACACTGAAGCTTTCTTT	CASSQQQGLNTEAFF
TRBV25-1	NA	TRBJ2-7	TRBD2	TGTGCCAGCAGTGATCCTAGCGGGGAAGCCTACGAGCAGTACTTC	CASSDPSGEAYEQYF
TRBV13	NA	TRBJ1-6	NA	TGTGCCAGCAGCCCCTCGACATTTAATTCACCCCTCCACTTT	CASSPSTFNSPLHF
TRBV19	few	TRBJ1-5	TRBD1	TGTGCCAGTAGTATTGGAATCGACAGGGGGCTTCAGCCCCAGCATTTT	CASSIGIDRGLQPQHF
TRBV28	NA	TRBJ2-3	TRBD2	TGTGCCAGCAGTTTATATCGGGGGGACTTCCTCCCAGATACGCAGTATTTT	CASSLYRGDFLPDTQYF
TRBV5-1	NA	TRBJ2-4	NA	TGCGCCAGCAGCTTGGACCCTGCAACGGCATCCAAAAACATTCAGTACTTC	CASSLDPATASKNIQYF
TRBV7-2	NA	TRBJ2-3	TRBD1	TGTGCCAGCAGCTTAGTCATTACGGGACAGGGGGCGAGGGATACGCAGTATTTT	CASSLVITGQGARDTQYF
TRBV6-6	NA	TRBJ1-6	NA	TGTGCCAGCAGTTACCTCGGATCCACTAATTCACCCCTCCACTTT	CASSYLGSTNSPLHF
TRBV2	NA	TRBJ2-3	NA	TGTGCCAGCAGTGAAGGACCGGCAGCCACAGATACGCAGTATTTT	CASSEGPAATDTQYF
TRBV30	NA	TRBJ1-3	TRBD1	TGTGCCTGGAGTGGCGGGACAGGGAACGGAAACACCATATATTTT	CAWSGGTGNGNTIYF
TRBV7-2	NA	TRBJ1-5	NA	TGTGCCAGCAGCTTAGTTGCAACAGCCGATCAGCCCCAGCATTTT	CASSLVATADQPQHF
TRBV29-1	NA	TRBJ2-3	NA	TGCAGCGTTGGAATGGGGTCGGGAGATACGCAGTATTTT	CSVGMGSGDTQYF
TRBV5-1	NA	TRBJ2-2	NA	TGCGCCAGCAGCTTGAAGGGTAGCGTCGGCGGGGAGCTGTTTTTT	CASSLKGSVGGELFF
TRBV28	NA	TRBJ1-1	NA	TGTGCCAGCAGTTTGAGGGGTGGAGCTTTCTTT	CASSLRGGAFF
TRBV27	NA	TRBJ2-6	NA	TGTGCCTCCCACCCCACCGGAGCCCGTGGGGCCAACGTCCTGACTTTC	CASHPTGARGANVLTF
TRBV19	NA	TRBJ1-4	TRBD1	TGTGCCAGTAGTGCGCTCCGGACAGGGGGAAATAATGAAAAACTGTTTTTT	CASSALRTGGNNEKLFF
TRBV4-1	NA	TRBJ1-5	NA	TGCGCCAGCAGCCAAGGCTCTACGGGGGGCCGTCGGCCCCAGCATTTT	CASSQGSTGGRRPQHF
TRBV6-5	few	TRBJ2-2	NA	TGTGCCAGCAGACTTACAGACACCAACACCGGGGAGCTGTTTTTT	CASRLTDTNTGELFF
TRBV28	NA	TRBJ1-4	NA	TGTGCCACCTTGGACAGTGTTAATGAAAAACTGTTTTTT	CATLDSVNEKLFF
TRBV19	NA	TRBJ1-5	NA	TGTGCCAGTAGTATAGGGATGCCTCAGCCCCAGCATTTT	CASSIGMPQPQHF
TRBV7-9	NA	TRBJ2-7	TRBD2	TGTGCCAGCAGCTTAAGCGGGAGCTGGCGCGAGCAGTACTTC	CASSLSGSWREQYF
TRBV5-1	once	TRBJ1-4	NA	TGCGCCAGCAGCTTGGAAGGAGGGTCCACCGAAAAACTGTTTTTT	CASSLEGGSTEKLFF
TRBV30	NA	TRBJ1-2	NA	TGTGCCTGGAGTGACCGGGAAGGCTACACCTTC	CAWSDREGYTF
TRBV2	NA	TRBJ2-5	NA	TGTGCCAGCAGTGGACAAGGGGGTCAGGAGACCCAGTACTTC	CASSGQGGQETQYF
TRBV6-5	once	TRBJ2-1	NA	TGTGCCAGCAGCCGGAGGGGCAATGAGCAGTTCTTC	CASSRRGNEQFF
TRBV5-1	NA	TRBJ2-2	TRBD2	TGCGCCAGCAGCTTGGGACTAGCTGGCCCCGGGGAGCTGTTTTTT	CASSLGLAGPGELFF
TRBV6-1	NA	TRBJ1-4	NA	TGTGCCAGCAGTGAAACCCCTGCAACTAATGAAAAACTGTTTTTT	CASSETPATNEKLFF
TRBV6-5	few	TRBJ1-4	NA	TGTGCCAGCAAAGGAGGGGGGATTAATGAAAAACTGTTTTTT	CASKGGGINEKLFF
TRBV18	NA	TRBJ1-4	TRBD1	TGTGCCAGCTCACGGACAGGCCTCCGCGAAAAACTGTTTTTT	CASSRTGLREKLFF
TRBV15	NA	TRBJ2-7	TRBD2	TGTGCCACCAGCAGAGATCTGGCGGGAGGGCCCTACGAGCAGTACTTC	CATSRDLAGGPYEQYF